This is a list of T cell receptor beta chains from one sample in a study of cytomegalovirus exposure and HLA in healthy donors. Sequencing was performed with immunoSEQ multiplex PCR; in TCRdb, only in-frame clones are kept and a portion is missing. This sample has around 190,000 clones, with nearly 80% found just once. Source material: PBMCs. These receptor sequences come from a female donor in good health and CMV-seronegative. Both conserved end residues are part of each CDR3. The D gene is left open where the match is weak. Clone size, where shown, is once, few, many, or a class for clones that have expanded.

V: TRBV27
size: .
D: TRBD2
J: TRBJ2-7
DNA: TGTGCCAGCAGTTTTGCGGGAGAACGGTACGAGCAGTACTTC
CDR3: CASSFAGERYEQYF

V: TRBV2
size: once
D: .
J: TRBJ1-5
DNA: TGTGCCAGCAGCACGGGTTCCAATCAGCCCCAGCATTTT
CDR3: CASSTGSNQPQHF

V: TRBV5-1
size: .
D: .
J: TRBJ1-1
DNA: TGCGCCAGCAGCCTCCGGACAGTGAACACTGAAGCTTTCTTT
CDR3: CASSLRTVNTEAFF

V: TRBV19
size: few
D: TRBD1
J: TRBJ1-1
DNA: TGTGCCAGTAGTGTTTCAGGGACAGGGGGCCGGGAAGCTTTCTTT
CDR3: CASSVSGTGGREAFF

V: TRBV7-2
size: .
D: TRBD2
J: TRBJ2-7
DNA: TGTGCCAGCAGCCCTCGGGGGGGCTACGAGCAGTACTTC
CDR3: CASSPRGGYEQYF

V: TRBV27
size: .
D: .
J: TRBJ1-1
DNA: TGTGCCAGCAGTCTCGACAGAGCGAAAATGAACACTGAAGCTTTCTTT
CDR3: CASSLDRAKMNTEAFF

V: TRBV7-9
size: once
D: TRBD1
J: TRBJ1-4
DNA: TGTGCCAGCAGCTCCCCATTAGGGGGCGAAAAACTGTTTTTT
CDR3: CASSSPLGGEKLFF

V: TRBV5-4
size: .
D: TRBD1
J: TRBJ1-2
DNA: TGTGCCAGCAGCGACGAGACAGGGGTCGGGGGCTACACCTTC
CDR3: CASSDETGVGGYTF

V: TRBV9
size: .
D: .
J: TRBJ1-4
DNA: TGTGCCAGCAGCGCGGGGGGCAATGAAAAACTGTTTTTT
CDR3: CASSAGGNEKLFF

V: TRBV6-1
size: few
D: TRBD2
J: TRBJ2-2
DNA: TGTGCCAGCAGGGCCCTCGGGAGGCCCACCGGGGAGCTGTTTTTT
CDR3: CASRALGRPTGELFF

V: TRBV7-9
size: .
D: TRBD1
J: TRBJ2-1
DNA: TGTGCCAGCAGCTTAGCGGGGACAGGGGGGAGTGAGCAGTTCTTC
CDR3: CASSLAGTGGSEQFF

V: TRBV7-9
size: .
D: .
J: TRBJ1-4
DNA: TGTGCCAGCAGCTTAGGGACTGGACAGTCCAGAGAAAAACTGTTTTTT
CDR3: CASSLGTGQSREKLFF

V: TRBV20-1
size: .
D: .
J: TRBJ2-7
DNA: TGCAGTGCTCGGACAGCCTACGAGCAGTACTTC
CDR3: CSARTAYEQYF

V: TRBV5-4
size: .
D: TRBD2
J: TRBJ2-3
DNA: TGTGCCAGCAGCCCGTTTGGTCTCCTAGCGGGGGGAAAGAGCACAGATACGCAGTATTTT
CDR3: CASSPFGLLAGGKSTDTQYF

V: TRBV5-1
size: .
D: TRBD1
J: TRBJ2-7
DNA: TGCGCCAGCAGCTTGGTTCAGGGGGTTAGGTACGAGCAGTACTTC
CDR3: CASSLVQGVRYEQYF

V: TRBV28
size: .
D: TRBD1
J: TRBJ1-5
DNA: TGTGCCAGCAGTTCCGTCCGGGCGCAGGGGGATCAGCCCCAGCATTTT
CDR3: CASSSVRAQGDQPQHF

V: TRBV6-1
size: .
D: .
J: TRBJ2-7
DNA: TGTGCCAGCAGTGAAGACAGGGACTACGAGCAGTACTTC
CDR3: CASSEDRDYEQYF

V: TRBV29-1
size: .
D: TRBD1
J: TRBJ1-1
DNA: TGCAGCGCTGGACAGGGGGTGAACACTGAAGCTTTCTTT
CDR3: CSAGQGVNTEAFF

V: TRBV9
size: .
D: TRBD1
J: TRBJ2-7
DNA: TGTGCCAGCAGCGTAGCGGGGACAGGGGGCGTCGAGCAGTACTTC
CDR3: CASSVAGTGGVEQYF

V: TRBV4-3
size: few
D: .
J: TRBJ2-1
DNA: TGCGCCAGCAGCCAAGAAGCGCCCGGTTTGGATGAGCAGTTCTTC
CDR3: CASSQEAPGLDEQFF

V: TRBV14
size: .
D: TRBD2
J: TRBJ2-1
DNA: TGTGCCAGCAGCCAAGATTTCGGAGCGGGGGTCTACAATGAGCAGTTCTTC
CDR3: CASSQDFGAGVYNEQFF

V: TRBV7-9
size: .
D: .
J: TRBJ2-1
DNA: TGTGCCAGCAGACGCACTCAAGCGGAGAGCTCCTACAATGAGCAGTTCTTC
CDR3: CASRRTQAESSYNEQFF